Listed below are T cell receptor beta chains from one sample, sequenced in a study of blood T cell repertoires in COVID-19. Libraries were prepared by immunoSEQ multiplex PCR; TCRdb keeps only in-frame clonotypes and omits some of them. Among about 230,000 clones listed, roughly 86% were seen once. What was sequenced was peripheral blood. These receptors originate from a woman aged 60-75 years with acute or convalescent COVID-19. Both conserved end residues are part of each CDR3. Each record gives: V gene, clone size, J gene, CDR3 length, D gene, CDR3 protein, CDR3 DNA. D genes are given only for firm matches. The size of a clone is reported for some rows only, either as once, few or many, or as a class for expanded clones.

TRBV30	NA	TRBJ1-1	15	TRBD1	CAWSVQTGRFAEAFF	TGTGCCTGGAGTGTACAGACAGGGAGGTTTGCTGAAGCTTTCTTT
TRBV6-6	NA	TRBJ1-1	17	NA	CASSPRRGGLRGTEAFF	TGTGCCAGCAGTCCCAGGAGGGGGGGTCTCCGGGGCACTGAAGCTTTCTTT
TRBV27	NA	TRBJ2-3	15	TRBD1	CASSPRDRGPNTQYF	TGTGCCAGCAGTCCCCGGGACAGGGGACCAAATACGCAGTATTTT
TRBV6-6	NA	TRBJ2-2	16	TRBD1	CASSYSLGQGTGELFF	TGTGCCAGCAGTTACTCTTTGGGACAGGGGACCGGGGAGCTGTTTTTT
TRBV5-4	NA	TRBJ1-2	11	NA	CASSFQNGYTF	TGTGCCAGCAGCTTCCAAAATGGCTACACCTTC
TRBV27	few	TRBJ1-2	15	NA	CASSFRKGTPYGYTF	TGTGCCAGCAGTTTTAGGAAAGGGACACCCTATGGCTACACCTTC
TRBV10-1	once	TRBJ2-5	15	NA	CASSEAGLPGETQYF	TGCGCCAGCAGTGAAGCTGGACTTCCGGGGGAGACCCAGTACTTC
TRBV29-1	NA	TRBJ1-2	12	NA	CSVDQGNYGYTF	TGCAGCGTTGATCAGGGTAACTATGGCTACACCTTC
TRBV5-1	NA	TRBJ1-2	13	NA	CASSATGGAGYTF	TGCGCCAGCAGCGCCACCGGGGGTGCCGGCTACACCTTC
TRBV6-5	NA	TRBJ2-1	16	TRBD2	CASSYAGGVFNNEQFF	TGTGCCAGCAGTTACGCGGGGGGCGTCTTTAATAATGAGCAGTTCTTC
TRBV7-9	NA	TRBJ2-1	13	TRBD2	CASSTREGFEQFF	TGTGCCAGCAGCACACGGGAGGGTTTTGAGCAGTTCTTC
TRBV19	NA	TRBJ2-1	15	TRBD2	CASTPGTSENNEQFF	TGTGCCAGTACCCCCGGGACTAGCGAAAACAATGAGCAGTTCTTC
TRBV19	NA	TRBJ1-5	14	TRBD1	CASSVDRGGQPQHF	TGTGCCAGTAGTGTCGACAGGGGGGGTCAGCCCCAGCATTTT
TRBV5-1	once	TRBJ2-2	14	NA	CASSSWGVTGELFF	TGCGCCAGCAGCTCATGGGGGGTTACCGGGGAGCTGTTTTTT
TRBV16	many	TRBJ2-3	15	NA	CASSQVQYSADTQYF	TGTGCCAGCAGCCAAGTCCAGTATAGCGCAGATACGCAGTATTTT
TRBV19	once	TRBJ2-1	15	TRBD1	CASSIDKDRVYEQFF	TGTGCCAGTAGTATAGACAAGGACAGGGTCTATGAGCAGTTCTTC
TRBV2	NA	TRBJ1-2	12	NA	CASWLGAGAYTF	TGTGCCAGCTGGTTGGGGGCCGGTGCCTACACCTTC
TRBV3-1/TRBV3-2	NA	TRBJ1-5	14	NA	CASSRAGLNQPQHF	TGTGCCAGCAGTCGAGCAGGACTCAATCAGCCCCAGCATTTT
TRBV27	NA	TRBJ1-2	18	NA	CASSLKPLFQNLNYGYTF	TGTGCCAGCAGTTTAAAACCTCTCTTCCAGAATCTCAACTATGGCTACACCTTC
TRBV6-2/TRBV6-3	NA	TRBJ2-7	16	TRBD2	CASSGRGLAETYEQYF	TGTGCCAGCAGTGGGCGGGGACTAGCGGAAACCTACGAGCAGTACTTC
TRBV3-1/TRBV3-2	NA	TRBJ2-1	15	TRBD2	CASSRGLAGVGEQFF	TGTGCCAGCAGCCGGGGACTAGCGGGGGTGGGTGAGCAGTTCTTC
TRBV27	NA	TRBJ1-6	13	NA	CASRSGRGGPLHF	TGTGCCAGCAGGTCGGGTCGGGGGGGACCCCTCCACTTT
TRBV18	NA	TRBJ2-1	15	NA	CASSAGQTTYNEQFF	TGTGCCAGCTCGGCGGGACAGACGACCTACAATGAGCAGTTCTTC
TRBV28	NA	TRBJ2-7	12	TRBD1	CASSPVDRSLFF	TGTGCCAGCAGCCCTGTGGACAGGAGCCTCTTCTTC
TRBV28	once	TRBJ2-5	10	NA	CATRLKTQYF	TGTGCCACGCGCCTCAAGACCCAGTACTTC
TRBV19	NA	TRBJ2-1	15	TRBD1	CASTVTGGSYNEQFF	TGTGCCAGTACCGTTACAGGGGGCTCCTACAATGAGCAGTTCTTC